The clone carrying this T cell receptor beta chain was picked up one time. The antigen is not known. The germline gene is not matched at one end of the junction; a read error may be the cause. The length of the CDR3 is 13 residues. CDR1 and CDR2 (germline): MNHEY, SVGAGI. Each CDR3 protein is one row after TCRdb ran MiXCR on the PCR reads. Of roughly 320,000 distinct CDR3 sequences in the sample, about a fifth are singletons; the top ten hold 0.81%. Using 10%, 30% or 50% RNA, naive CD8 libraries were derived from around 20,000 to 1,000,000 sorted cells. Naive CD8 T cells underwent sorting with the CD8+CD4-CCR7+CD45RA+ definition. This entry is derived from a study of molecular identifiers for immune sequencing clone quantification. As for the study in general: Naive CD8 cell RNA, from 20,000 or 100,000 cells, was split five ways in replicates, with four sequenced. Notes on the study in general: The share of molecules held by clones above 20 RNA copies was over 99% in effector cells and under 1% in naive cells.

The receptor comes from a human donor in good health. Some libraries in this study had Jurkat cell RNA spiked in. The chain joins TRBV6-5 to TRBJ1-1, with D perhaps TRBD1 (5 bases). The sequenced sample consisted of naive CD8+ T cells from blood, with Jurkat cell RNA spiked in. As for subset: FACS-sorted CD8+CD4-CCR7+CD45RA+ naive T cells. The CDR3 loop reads CASSLAGYAEASF. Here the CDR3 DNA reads TGTGCCAGCAGTTTGGCAGGGTACGCTGAAGCTTCCTTT.